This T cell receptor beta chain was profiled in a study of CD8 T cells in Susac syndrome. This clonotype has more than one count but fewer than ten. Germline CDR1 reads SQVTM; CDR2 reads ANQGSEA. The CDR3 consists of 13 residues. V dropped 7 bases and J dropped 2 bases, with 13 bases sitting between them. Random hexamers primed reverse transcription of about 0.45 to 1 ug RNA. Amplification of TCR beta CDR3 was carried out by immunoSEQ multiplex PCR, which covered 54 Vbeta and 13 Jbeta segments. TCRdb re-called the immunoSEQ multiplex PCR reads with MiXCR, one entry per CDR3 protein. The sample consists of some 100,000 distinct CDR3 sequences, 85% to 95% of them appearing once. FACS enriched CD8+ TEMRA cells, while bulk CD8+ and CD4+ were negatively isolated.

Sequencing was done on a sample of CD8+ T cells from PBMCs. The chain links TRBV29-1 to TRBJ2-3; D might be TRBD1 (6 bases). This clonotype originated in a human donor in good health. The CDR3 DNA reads TGCAGCGGAGCGGACAGCTACACAGATACGCAGTATTTT. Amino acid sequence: CSGADSYTDTQYF.